This TCR beta chain was found in a study of shared clonotypes between healthy human individuals (TCRdb year 2020). Background for the entire study: The cohort included three men and a couple of women between 18 and 49 years of age. For each donor, CD4 naive and CD4 memory were each given three plates, CD8 naive was given two plates, and CD8 memory was given one plate. Blood TCR repertoires of five healthy adults were deeply sequenced to estimate repertoire size and the extent of clonotype sharing between individuals. To increase sequencing depth and limit assay-specific biases, TCR repertoire library preparation and sequencing were carried out by different laboratories using diverse techniques. Each donor's leukapheresis produced roughly between about 0.9 and 9.5 billion PBMCs.

TCR CDR3 regions were amplified from genomic DNA by multiplex PCR using the deep immunoSEQ assay. Genomic DNA extracted from each cell subset was distributed evenly over all wells of several immunoSEQ 96-well plates, and each plate served as one replicate. For sorted subsets, about 200 ng genomic DNA, equal to 30,000 to 35,000 T cell genomes, was loaded into each replicate PCR. Purified libraries were measured with a Qubit 3.0 fluorometer, size-checked on a Bioanalyzer 2100, and measured again with the KAPA Library Quantification kit. Every immunoSEQ 96-well plate was sequenced on a dedicated single-read 150-cycle Illumina NextSeq 550 flow cell. The original methods were these. Because the immunoSEQ output included only junctional sequences and no quality scores, the filtering could not be the same as the filtering used for full-length reads. To assign V/J genes and CDR3, sequences were annotated against IMGT germline references using PyIR, a Python wrapper for IgBLAST v1.9. Reads were removed for weak V/J assignments (E-value above 1e-6), missing CDR3, stop codons, out-of-frame junctions, or ambiguous translated residues. V3J clonotypes were defined by identical inferred V gene, J gene, and CDR3 amino acid sequence. To compute the percentage overlap between repertoires, the number of shared unique clonotypes was divided by the size of the smaller repertoire. Richness of each repertoire was evaluated using RTK rarefaction, the Chao1 estimator, and Recon v2.1 estimates of unobserved clonotypes. Generation probabilities for all TCRbeta clonotypes obtained by the gDNA method from a handful of donors were computed using OLGA. The table comes from immuneACCESS by way of TCRdb, which keeps in-frame sequences with V and J called. Part of the clones is missing from these tables; in studies checked, under half for an unresolved V gene and the rest for unknown reasons. V, J and clone size were drawn from that table, and D and trimming were deduced from the DNA. This sample has a few hundred thousand clones in its table, and roughly 87% of those were observed once. The ten largest clones represent about a sixth of the sample.

Here is what the overall study found, with its caveats: Based on pairwise subsampling, the degree of clonotype sharing among donors was expected to be affected by sequencing depth. Higher generation probabilities were observed for clonotypes shared by all four sorted-subset donors than for non-shared clonotypes. Because the study included only a small number of donors, the genetic and exposure-history diversity represented was limited. Sampling was restricted to blood, and TCR repertoires in tissue are likely to differ from TCR repertoires in blood. Naive subsets generally had larger estimated clonotype richness than memory subsets did. Incomplete sequencing was indicated by rarefaction of sorted-subset datasets, despite the large sequencing depth. About 5% of naive CD4, more than 3% of naive CD8, 2.3% of memory CD4, and over 0.35% of memory CD8 clonotypes were shared across a few donors.

According to the germline V gene (reference sequence), CDR1 reads LNHDA and CDR2 reads SQIVND. The CDR3 has 13 amino acids, counting the end cysteine and phenylalanine. Just the 39-base CDR3 DNA is kept, in frame starting at base 1. The trim is 5 bases for V and 0 bases for J, with a gap of 8 bases between the germline ends. As to this clone: The antigen it recognizes is unknown. Base quality data are lacking; no much larger clone is found one base away.

The donors were healthy, HIV-negative adults with no recently reported acute infections or vaccinations. Every donor was a Caucasian adult living in Nashville, Tennessee, USA. CD8 memory samples combined magnetically selected CD45RO+ cells with CCR7-negative CD45RA+ effector memory (TemRA) cells. After blood collection by leukapheresis, PBMCs were isolated using Ficoll-Histopaque density gradient centrifugation and then cryopreserved in the vapor phase of liquid nitrogen. Analytical flow cytometry was used to check the purity and quantity of each magnetically sorted T cell population. From each sorted fraction, genomic DNA was isolated and quantified by UV absorbance on a Nanodrop 2000c.

The TCR comes from a young man in good health. Sequencing was carried out using memory CD8+ T cells sorted from blood. In light of the paper, this sample's cell subset or site label describes: CD45RO+ cells pooled with CCR7-negative TemRA cells. The chain is encoded by TRBV19 joined to TRBJ2-7, and possibly TRBD2, on 5 matching bases. The sequenced DNA is TGTGCCAGTAGTCGTGGGAGCTCCTACGAGCAGTACTTC. This sequence encodes CASSRGSSYEQYF.